This T cell receptor beta chain emerged from a study of blood T cell repertoires in COVID-19. Participants, about 18 to 90 years old, spanned under 25 US areas. Which cohort a participant joined came from the clinical history participants gave. TCRdb keeps only in-frame clones here, not all; method: immunoSEQ multiplex PCR. The sample consists of under 250,000 clones, roughly 85% of them appearing once. Unmatched junction bases numbered 6, after V lost 5 bases and J lost 6 bases. The germline CDR1 and CDR2 sequences are SGHVS and FQNEAQ. The CDR3 runs 14 residues. The TCR was taken from a woman between 45 and 60 years old with acute COVID-19. Source material: PBMCs or T cells enriched from blood (not recorded which). The J gene is TRBJ1-2, the V gene TRBV7-8; 10 nucleotides match TRBD1. DNA for the CDR3: TGTGCCAGCAGCCCGACCGACAGGGGGCATGGCTACACCTTC. It translates to CASSPTDRGHGYTF.